These 2 T cell receptor beta chains were all obtained from the same sample, sequenced in a study of control samples from healthy donors and cancer patients. The protocol was immunoSEQ multiplex PCR, while the TCRdb copy is restricted to in-frame clones and leaves out a portion. The sample gives approximately 150,000 clones, around nine tenths of which show up once; about 4.9% is in the top ten. The specimen was blood. Receptor source: a man aged 25 to 40 in good health.

The rearrangement joins TRBV27 to TRBJ1-1, with 8 bases lining up with TRBD1. Trimming removed 6 bases from V and 3 bases from J; junction bases left unmatched: 6. This CDR3 comprises 14 residues. Germline CDR1 and CDR2: MNHEY and SMNVEV (reference sequence). The CDR3 nucleotides read TGTGCCAGCAGGGGGACAGGCGGCTACACTGAAGCTTTCTTT. Protein product: CASRGTGGYTEAFF.

This chain uses TRBV7-3 with TRBJ2-3, with a tentative D call TRBD2 (5 bases). The germline V and J ends were trimmed by 6 bases and 2 bases, with 9 bases remaining between them. The CDR3 contains 13 residues. Per germline, CDR1 SGHTA and CDR2 FQGTGA. CDR3 DNA: TGTGCCAGCAGACCGACTAACACAGATACGCAGTATTTT. Its translation: CASRPTNTDTQYF.